The sequence of this T cell receptor (beta chain) was determined in a study of sequential checkpoint blockade in melanoma. Concerning this clone: Within the sample, other DNA sequences also encode this same CDR3.

Treatment noted: randomized to nivolumab then ipilimumab (arm A) or the reverse (arm B). Sequenced by immunoSEQ multiplex PCR; TCRdb stores in-frame clones only, minus some. The sample consists of 25,000 to 35,000 clones, around nine tenths of them appearing once. After removal of 2 bases from V and 0 bases from J, the junction contained 0 bases not matched to a gene. Germline V gene sequence: CDR1 LNHDA, CDR2 SQIVND (reference sequence). This CDR3 has 14 amino acids. This sequence joins TRBV19 and TRBJ2-7; the match to TRBD2 covers 8 bases. The clonotype comes from a human donor with melanoma. The specimen comprised CD8+ T cells sorted from blood (inferred from file names), sampled from a patient given nivolumab and ipilimumab in sequence. The CDR3 region has the DNA TGTGCCAGTAGTATAACTAGCGGCTCCTACGAGCAGTACTTC. Protein product: CASSITSGSYEQYF.